Described below is a single TCR beta chain sequence and its context. Its antigen is unknown. Base qualities were left out, and no much larger clone turns up one base away. These data are taken from a study of CD8 T cells in ankylosing spondylitis (dated 2017 in TCRdb). About the full investigation: The study profiled T cell receptor beta repertoires in healthy donors and ankylosing spondylitis patients to find disease-linked TCR variants. Peripheral blood was sampled, and synovial fluid was additionally collected from ankylosing spondylitis patients. The full study cohort comprised approximately 23 ankylosing spondylitis patients and 85 to 120 healthy donors. Study-wide findings and limitations: The disease-linked clones were reported as significantly enriched in matched synovial fluid samples from ankylosing spondylitis patients. Some of the motif variants had been reported before in the synovial fluid and blood of reactive arthritis patients, a finding that suggests common disease-initiation mechanisms. A TCR beta motif of about 8 highly homologous amino acid variants appeared characteristic of blood from ankylosing spondylitis patients. The disease-linked clones had a CD8+ phenotype and were found at relatively low frequencies in peripheral blood.

CDR1 and CDR2, looked up from the germline V gene (reference sequence), are DFQATT and SNEGSKA. V and J are truncated by 4 bases and 2 bases respectively, leaving an intervening sequence of 11 bases. The CDR3, cysteine through phenylalanine, is 14 amino acids long. The DNA shown is the 42-base CDR3, in frame from base 1. TCRdb records Illumina HiSeq 2500 as the sequencer. TCR beta libraries were prepared by quantitative 5'-RACE with molecular barcodes. Processing in the source paper ran as follows. Disease-linked TCR variants were identified with a new computational method built on a probabilistic model of VDJ rearrangement. The public reads were quality trimmed at Q25 with fastp and then assembled into clones with MiXCR by TCRdb, keeping productive beta chains. Identical CDR3 proteins give one entry, which carries the most common genes and DNA. The V and J calls and clone size come from TCRdb's table, not from the authors' own analysis. In all, the sample holds about 700,000 distinct CDR3 sequences, and around 20% of those were seen once. The ten largest clonotypes hold under 20% of the sample.

Material: blood, either unsorted or a sorted T cell fraction (not recorded which). The sequence was collected from a male donor with ankylosing spondylitis. The sequence links TRBV20-1 to TRBJ2-2; no D segment can be confidently identified. The CDR3 sequence is CSAIPGLNTGELFF. The bases read TGCAGTGCTATTCCCGGGCTAAACACCGGGGAGCTGTTTTTT.